This T cell receptor beta chain appears in the sequencing data of a study of PD-1 blockade in classical Hodgkin lymphoma. Study-wide points: Baseline diversity was lower in partial responders and progressors than complete responders.

Documented time point: cycle 4 day 1 (C4D1), after five to seven weeks of nivolumab. All patients relapsed after autologous stem cell transplantation, and brentuximab vedotin exposure varied. Magnetic depletion of non-target cells from thawed PBMCs yielded purified CD8+ T cells. The CDR3 contains 15 residues. V was pared by 3 bases and J by 3 bases, with 12 bases between. In germline, CDR1 is MNHEY, CDR2 SMNVEV (reference sequence). Only one count was recorded for this clone. Its antigen is unidentified. Assay: immunoSEQ multiplex PCR; the TCRdb copy retains only in-frame clones and omits some. The top ten clones hold approximately 50% of a sample with about 2,500 clones, over 60% of them seen once.

The chain is built from TRBV27 and TRBJ1-5, with D hard to call. The sequencing used CD8+ T cells from blood, collected before the fourth cycle of nivolumab. This sequence originates from a human donor with classical Hodgkin lymphoma. The CDR3, as DNA: TGTGCCAGCAGTTTTGGGCCCGCCACCAATCAGCCCCAGCATTTT. Its translation: CASSFGPATNQPQHF.